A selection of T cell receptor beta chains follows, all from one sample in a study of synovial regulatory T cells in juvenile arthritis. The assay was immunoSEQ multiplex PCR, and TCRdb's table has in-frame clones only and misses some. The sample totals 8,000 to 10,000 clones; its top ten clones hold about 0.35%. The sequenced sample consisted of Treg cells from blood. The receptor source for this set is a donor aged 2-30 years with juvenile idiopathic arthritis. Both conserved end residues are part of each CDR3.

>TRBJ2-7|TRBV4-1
CASSPAGLSYEQYF
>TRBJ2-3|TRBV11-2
CASSPWTSVSTDTQYF
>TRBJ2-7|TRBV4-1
CASSYELAGSHEQYF
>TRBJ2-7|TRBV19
CASSIATGVTYEQYF
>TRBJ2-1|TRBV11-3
CASSLTSFSGAGDEQFF
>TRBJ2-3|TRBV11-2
CASSLRASGTDTQYF
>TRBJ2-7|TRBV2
CASSAKGRAESSYEQYF
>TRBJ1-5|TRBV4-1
CASSPGQGGNQPQHF
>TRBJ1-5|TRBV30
CAWSARGNQPQHF
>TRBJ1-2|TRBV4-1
CASSHLGAFVYGYTF
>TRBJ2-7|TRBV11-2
CASSLVSGTYEQYF
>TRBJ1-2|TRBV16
CASSQRFYGYTF
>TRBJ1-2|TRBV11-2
CASSPGTGNYGYTF
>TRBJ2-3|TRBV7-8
CASRNTDTQYF
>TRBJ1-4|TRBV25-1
CASRQGREKLFF
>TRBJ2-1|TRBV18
CASSPPGPTLYNEQFF
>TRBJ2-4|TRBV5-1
CASSLTRPAKNIQYF
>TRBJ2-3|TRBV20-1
CSANLMDTQYF
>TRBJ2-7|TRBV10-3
CAISGSSYEQYF
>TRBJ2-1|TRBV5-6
CASSRDRALIHEQFF
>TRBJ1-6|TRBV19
CASSILGYNSPLHF
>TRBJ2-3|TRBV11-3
CASGEGGRDSHTQYF
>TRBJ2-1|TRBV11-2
CASSSRGTSSYNEQFF
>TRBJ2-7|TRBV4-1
CASSQLPGSSYEQYF
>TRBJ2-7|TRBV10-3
CAISSPGTGGYEQYF
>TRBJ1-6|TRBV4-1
CASSQAQGLNSPLHF
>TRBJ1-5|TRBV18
CASSPGANNQPQHF
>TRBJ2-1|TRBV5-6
CASSVPREWYNEQFF